This TCR beta chain was sequenced in a study of cytomegalovirus exposure and HLA in healthy donors. Study at large: Early released data had tens of millions of unique TCRs, all coming from HLA-typed donors. Overall study results and limits: In a later analysis, HLA-associated TCR beta chains were more clonally expanded than equally common others.

About this clone itself: The antigen is unknown.

From germline, CDR1 is LNHDA and CDR2 SQIVND (reference sequence). The CDR3 consists of 15 residues. J was trimmed by 3 bases and V by 5 bases; bases with no gene match: 7. The PCR ran on 60 Vbeta and 13 Jbeta primers. As handled by the study authors: There were about 86 million unique TCR beta chains by a later count, and some 12 million of them were shared. This table comes from immunoSEQ multiplex PCR, and its TCRdb copy is limited to in-frame clones, with some not included. V, J and clone size derive from that table, while D and trimming were established from the DNA sequence. The sample holds about 190,000 clones; 81% are singletons and the top ten take around 1.9%.

Sequencing input: PBMCs. The TCR originated in a man in his late teens or twenties in good health and CMV-seronegative. The chain joins TRBV19 to TRBJ1-5; 7 bases match TRBD1. CDR3 sequence reads: CASSQTGDNNQPQHF. As DNA, the CDR3 is TGTGCCAGTAGTCAAACAGGGGATAACAATCAGCCCCAGCATTTT.